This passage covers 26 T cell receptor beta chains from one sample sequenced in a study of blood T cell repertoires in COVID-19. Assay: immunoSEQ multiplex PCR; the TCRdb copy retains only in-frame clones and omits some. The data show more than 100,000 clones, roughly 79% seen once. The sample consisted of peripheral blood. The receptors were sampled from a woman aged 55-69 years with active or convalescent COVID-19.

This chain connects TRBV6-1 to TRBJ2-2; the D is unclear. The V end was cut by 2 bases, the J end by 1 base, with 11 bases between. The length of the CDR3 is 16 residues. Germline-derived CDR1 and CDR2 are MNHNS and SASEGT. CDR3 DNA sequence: TGTGCCAGCAGTGAACGGCGGCCCCAGAACACCGGGGAGCTGTTTTTT. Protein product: CASSERRPQNTGELFF.

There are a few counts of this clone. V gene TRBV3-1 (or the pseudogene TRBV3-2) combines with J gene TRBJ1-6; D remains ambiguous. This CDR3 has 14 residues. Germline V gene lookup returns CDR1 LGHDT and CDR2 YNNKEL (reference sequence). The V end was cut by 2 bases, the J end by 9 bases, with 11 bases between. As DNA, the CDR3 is TGTGCCAGCAGCCAAATCGGGTTCGGTTCACCCCTCCACTTT. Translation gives CASSQIGFGSPLHF.

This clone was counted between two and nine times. The CDR3 coding sequence is TGCAGCTTTAGGACTCTCATAAACACTGAAGCTTTCTTT. This sequence encodes CSFRTLINTEAFF. The rearrangement uses TRBV29-1 and TRBJ1-1; no clear D gene. V dropped 8 bases and J dropped 2 bases, with 15 bases sitting between them. This CDR3 spans 13 amino acids. Germline CDR1 is SQVTM and CDR2 is ANQGSEA.

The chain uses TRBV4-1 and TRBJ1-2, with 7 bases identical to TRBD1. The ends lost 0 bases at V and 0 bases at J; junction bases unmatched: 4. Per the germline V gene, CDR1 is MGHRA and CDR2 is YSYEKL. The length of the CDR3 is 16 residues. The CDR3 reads CASSQEGQHSNYGYTF. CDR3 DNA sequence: TGCGCCAGCAGCCAAGAGGGACAGCACTCTAACTATGGCTACACCTTC.

The CDR3 reads CASTRGTNEKLFF. The CDR3 DNA reads TGTGCCAGCACAAGGGGAACTAATGAAAAACTGTTTTTT. The V gene is TRBV6-6, the J gene TRBJ1-4, with D perhaps TRBD1 (5 bases). The CDR3 is made up of 13 amino acids. Per the germline V gene, CDR1 is MNHNY and CDR2 is SVGAGI (reference sequence). Trimming removed 7 bases at V and 1 base at J, with 7 bases between.

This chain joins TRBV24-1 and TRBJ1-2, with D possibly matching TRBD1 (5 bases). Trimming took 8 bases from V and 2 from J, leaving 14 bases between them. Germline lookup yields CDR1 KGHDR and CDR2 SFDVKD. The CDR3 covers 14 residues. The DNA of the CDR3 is TGTGCCACCAATACAGGAACAGACAACTATGGCTACACCTTC. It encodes CATNTGTDNYGYTF.

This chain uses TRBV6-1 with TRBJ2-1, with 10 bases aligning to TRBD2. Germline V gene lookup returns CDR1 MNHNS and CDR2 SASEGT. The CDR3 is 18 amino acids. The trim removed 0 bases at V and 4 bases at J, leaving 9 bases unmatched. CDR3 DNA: TGTGCCAGCAGTGAAGCGCTTCAGGGACTAGCGCAGTACAATGAGCAGTTCTTC. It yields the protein CASSEALQGLAQYNEQFF.

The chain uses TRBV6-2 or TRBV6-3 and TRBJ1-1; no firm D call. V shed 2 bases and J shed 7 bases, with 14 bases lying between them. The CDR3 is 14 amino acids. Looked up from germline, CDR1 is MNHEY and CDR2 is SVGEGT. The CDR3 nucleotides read TGTGCCAGCAGTTACCTCGCGGGGAGTCTTGAAGCTTTCTTT. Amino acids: CASSYLAGSLEAFF.

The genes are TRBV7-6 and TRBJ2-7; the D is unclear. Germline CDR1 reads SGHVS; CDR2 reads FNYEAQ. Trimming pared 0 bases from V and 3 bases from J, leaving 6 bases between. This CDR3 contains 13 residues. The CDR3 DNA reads TGTGCCAGCAGCTTAGCTTCGGTCTACGAGCAGTACTTC. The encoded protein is CASSLASVYEQYF.

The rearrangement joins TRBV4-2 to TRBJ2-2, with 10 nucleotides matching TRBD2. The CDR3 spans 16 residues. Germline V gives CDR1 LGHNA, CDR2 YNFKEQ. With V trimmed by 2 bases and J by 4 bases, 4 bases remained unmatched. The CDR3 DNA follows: TGTGCCAGCAGCCAACAACGGACTAGCGGCACCGGGGAGCTGTTTTTT. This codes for CASSQQRTSGTGELFF.

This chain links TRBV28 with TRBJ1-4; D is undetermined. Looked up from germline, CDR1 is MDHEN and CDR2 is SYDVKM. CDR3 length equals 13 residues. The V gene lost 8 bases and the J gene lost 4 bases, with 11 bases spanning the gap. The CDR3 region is CASGSGLNEKLFF. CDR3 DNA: TGTGCCAGCGGGTCAGGCCTTAATGAAAAACTGTTTTTT.

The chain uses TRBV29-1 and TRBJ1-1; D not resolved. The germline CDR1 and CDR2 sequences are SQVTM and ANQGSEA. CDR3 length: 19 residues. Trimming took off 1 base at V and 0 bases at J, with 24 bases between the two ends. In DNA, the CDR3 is TGCAGCGTTGAAGCCCTAGGAGGTCGCGCGGCGACTTTGAACACTGAAGCTTTCTTT. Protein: CSVEALGGRAATLNTEAFF.

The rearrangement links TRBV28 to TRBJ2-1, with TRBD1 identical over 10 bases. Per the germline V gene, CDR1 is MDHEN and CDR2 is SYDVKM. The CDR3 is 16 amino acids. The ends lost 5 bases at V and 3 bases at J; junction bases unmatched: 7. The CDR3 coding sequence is TGTGCCAGCAGTCTCGGACAGGGGGATTTCTACAATGAGCAGTTCTTC. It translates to CASSLGQGDFYNEQFF.

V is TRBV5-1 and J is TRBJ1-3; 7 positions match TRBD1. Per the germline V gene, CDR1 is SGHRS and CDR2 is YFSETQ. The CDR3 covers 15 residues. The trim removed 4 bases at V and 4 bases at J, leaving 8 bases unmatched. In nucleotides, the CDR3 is TGCGCCAGCAGCCCCGACAGGGCGGAAGGAAACACCATATATTTT. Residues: CASSPDRAEGNTIYF.

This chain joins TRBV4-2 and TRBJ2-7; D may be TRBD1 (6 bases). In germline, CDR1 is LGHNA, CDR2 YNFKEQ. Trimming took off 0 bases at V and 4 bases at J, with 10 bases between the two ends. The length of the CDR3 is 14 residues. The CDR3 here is CASSQERTVYEQYF. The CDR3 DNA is TGTGCCAGCAGCCAAGAGAGGACAGTATACGAGCAGTACTTC.

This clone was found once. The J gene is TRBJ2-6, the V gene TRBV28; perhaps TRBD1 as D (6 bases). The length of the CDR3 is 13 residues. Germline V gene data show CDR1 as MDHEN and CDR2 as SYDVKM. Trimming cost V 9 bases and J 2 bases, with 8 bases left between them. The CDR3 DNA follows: TGTGCCAGTAACAGGGCTGGGGCCAACGTCCTGACTTTC. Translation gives CASNRAGANVLTF.

CDR3 sequence: CAWKGVTSYGYTF. The DNA of the CDR3 is TGTGCCTGGAAAGGGGTAACCTCCTATGGCTACACCTTC. This chain joins TRBV30 and TRBJ1-2; perhaps TRBD1 as D (5 bases). V shed 4 bases and J shed 4 bases, with 13 bases lying between them. Germline V gives CDR1 GTSNPN, CDR2 SVGIG (reference sequence). This CDR3 spans 13 amino acids.

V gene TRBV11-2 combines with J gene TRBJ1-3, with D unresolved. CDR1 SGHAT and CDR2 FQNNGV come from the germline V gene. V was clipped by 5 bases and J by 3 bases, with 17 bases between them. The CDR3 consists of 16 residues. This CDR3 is CASSRSGQLLGNTIYF. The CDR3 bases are TGTGCCAGCAGCCGTAGCGGCCAGTTACTTGGAAACACCATATATTTT.

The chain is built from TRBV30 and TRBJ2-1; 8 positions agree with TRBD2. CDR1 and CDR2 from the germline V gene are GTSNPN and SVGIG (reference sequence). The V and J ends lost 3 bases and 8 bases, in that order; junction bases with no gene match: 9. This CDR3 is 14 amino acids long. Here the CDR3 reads CAWRRGGEFYEQFF. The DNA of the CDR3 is TGTGCCTGGAGACGGGGGGGCGAGTTCTATGAGCAGTTCTTC.

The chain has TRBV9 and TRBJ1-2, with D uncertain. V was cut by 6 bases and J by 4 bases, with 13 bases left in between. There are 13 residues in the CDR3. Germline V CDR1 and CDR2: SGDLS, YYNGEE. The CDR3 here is CASTDINSYGYTF. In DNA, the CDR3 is TGTGCCAGCACCGATATCAACAGCTATGGCTACACCTTC.

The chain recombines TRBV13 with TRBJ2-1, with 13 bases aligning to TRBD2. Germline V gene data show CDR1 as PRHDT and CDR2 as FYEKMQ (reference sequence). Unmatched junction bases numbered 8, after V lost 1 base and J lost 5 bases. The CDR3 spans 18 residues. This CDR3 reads CASSLEGLAGRTDNEQFF. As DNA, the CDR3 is TGTGCCAGCAGCTTAGAGGGACTAGCGGGGCGGACCGACAATGAGCAGTTCTTC.

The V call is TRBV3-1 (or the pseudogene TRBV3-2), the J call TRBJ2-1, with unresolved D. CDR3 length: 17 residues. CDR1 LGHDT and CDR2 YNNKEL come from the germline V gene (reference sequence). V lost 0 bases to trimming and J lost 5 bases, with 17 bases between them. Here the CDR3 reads CASSQDYGGVAHNEQFF. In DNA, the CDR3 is TGTGCCAGCAGCCAAGATTACGGCGGAGTAGCCCACAATGAGCAGTTCTTC.

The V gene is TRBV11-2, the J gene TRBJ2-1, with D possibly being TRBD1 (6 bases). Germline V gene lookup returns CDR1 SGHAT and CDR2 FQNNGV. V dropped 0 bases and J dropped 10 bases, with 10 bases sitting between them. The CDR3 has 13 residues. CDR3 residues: CASSLEPDREQFF. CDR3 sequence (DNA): TGTGCCAGCAGCTTAGAGCCTGACAGGGAGCAGTTCTTC.

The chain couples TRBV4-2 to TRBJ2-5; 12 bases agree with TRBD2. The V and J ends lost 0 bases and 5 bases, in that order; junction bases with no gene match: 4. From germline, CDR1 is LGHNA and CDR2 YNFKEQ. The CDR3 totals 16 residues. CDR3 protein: CASSQELAGGPETQYF. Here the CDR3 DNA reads TGTGCCAGCAGCCAAGAGCTAGCGGGGGGGCCGGAGACCCAGTACTTC.

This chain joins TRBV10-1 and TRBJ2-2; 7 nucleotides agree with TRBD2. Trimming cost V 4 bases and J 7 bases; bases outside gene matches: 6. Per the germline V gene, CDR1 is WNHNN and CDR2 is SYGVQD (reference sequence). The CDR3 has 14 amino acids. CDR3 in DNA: TGCGCCAGCAGTGCGAGCGGGGATGGCGGGGAGCTGTTTTTT. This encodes CASSASGDGGELFF.

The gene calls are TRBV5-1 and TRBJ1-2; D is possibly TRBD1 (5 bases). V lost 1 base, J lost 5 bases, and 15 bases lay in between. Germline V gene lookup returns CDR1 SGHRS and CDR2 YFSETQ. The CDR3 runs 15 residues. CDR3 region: CASSLTPDSGYGYTF. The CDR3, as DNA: TGCGCCAGCAGCTTGACACCCGACAGTGGATATGGCTACACCTTC.